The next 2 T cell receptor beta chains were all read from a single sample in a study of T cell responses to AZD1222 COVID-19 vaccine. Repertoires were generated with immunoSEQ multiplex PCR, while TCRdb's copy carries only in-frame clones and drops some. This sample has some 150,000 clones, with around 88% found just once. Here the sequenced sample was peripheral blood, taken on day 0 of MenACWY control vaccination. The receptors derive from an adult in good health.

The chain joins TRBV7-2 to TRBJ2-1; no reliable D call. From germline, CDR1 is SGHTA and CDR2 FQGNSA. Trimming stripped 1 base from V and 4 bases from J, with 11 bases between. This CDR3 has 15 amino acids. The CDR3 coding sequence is TGTGCCAGCAGCTTAGGGTCGGCTTTTTACAATGAGCAGTTCTTC. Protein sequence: CASSLGSAFYNEQFF. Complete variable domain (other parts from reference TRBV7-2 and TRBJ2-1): GAGVSQSPSNKVTEKGKDVELRCDPISGHTALYWYRQSLGQGLEFLIYFQGNSAPDKSGLPSDRFSAERTGGSVSTLTIQRTQQEDSAVYLCASSLGSAFYNEQFFGPGTRLTVL.

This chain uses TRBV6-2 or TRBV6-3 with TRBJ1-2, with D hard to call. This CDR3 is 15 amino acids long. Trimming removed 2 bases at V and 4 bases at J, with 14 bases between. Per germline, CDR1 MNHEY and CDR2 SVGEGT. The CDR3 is CASSYGEGLAYGYTF. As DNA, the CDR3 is TGTGCCAGCAGTTACGGGGAGGGTTTGGCCTATGGCTACACCTTC.